Listed here are 24 T cell receptor beta chains from one sample, sequenced in a study of blood T cell repertoires in COVID-19. The repertoire was sequenced with immunoSEQ multiplex PCR; TCRdb's copy has only in-frame clones and lacks some. The sample contains a few hundred thousand clones, approximately 83% of which appear only once. The sample consisted of peripheral blood. The receptors shown here come from a woman aged 55-69 years with acute or convalescent COVID-19.

The rearrangement joins TRBV9 to TRBJ1-2; D possibly corresponds to TRBD1 (6 bases). Looked up from germline, CDR1 is SGDLS and CDR2 is YYNGEE. The CDR3 is 14 residues long. V was clipped by 4 bases and J by 6 bases, with 16 bases between them. The CDR3 is CASSTRQEGDGYTF. CDR3 nucleotide sequence: TGTGCCAGCAGCACCCGACAGGAAGGCGATGGCTACACCTTC.

This chain connects TRBV19 to TRBJ2-7, with 7 bases lining up with TRBD1. Looked up from germline, CDR1 is LNHDA and CDR2 is SQIVND (reference sequence). This CDR3 region has 16 residues. With V trimmed by 3 bases and J by 4 bases, 12 bases remained unmatched. This chain's CDR3 is CASSMGRDREGYEQYF. The CDR3 coding sequence is TGTGCCAGTAGTATGGGCCGCGACAGGGAAGGGTACGAGCAGTACTTC.

V is TRBV6-6 and J is TRBJ1-2, with 8 positions matching TRBD1. CDR1 MNHNY and CDR2 SVGAGI come from the germline V gene (reference sequence). The CDR3 runs to 13 residues. Losses at the gene ends were 6 bases for V and 7 bases for J; bases not matched to a gene: 7. CDR3 in amino acids: CASSQTQGGGYTF. The CDR3 bases are TGTGCCAGCAGCCAAACACAGGGGGGTGGCTACACCTTC.

The gene calls are TRBV4-2 and TRBJ1-2, with 8 bases fitting TRBD1. In germline, CDR1 is LGHNA, CDR2 YNFKEQ. Losses at the gene ends were 2 bases for V and 4 bases for J; bases not matched to a gene: 9. The CDR3 length is 16 residues. CDR3 loop: CASSQHSDRVPYGYTF. In DNA, the CDR3 is TGTGCCAGCAGCCAACACTCGGACAGGGTCCCCTATGGCTACACCTTC.

The chain couples TRBV12-3 or TRBV12-4 to TRBJ1-1; a weak D match, TRBD1 (6 bases). Trimming cost V 6 bases and J 8 bases, with 16 bases left between them. The CDR3 sequence is 13 residues long. The CDR3 is CASRFIQGQEAFF. CDR3 nucleotides: TGTGCCAGCAGATTTATCCAAGGACAGGAAGCTTTCTTT.

The CDR3 region is CASSTRGELQETQYF. The CDR3 region has the DNA TGTGCCAGCAGCACTCGGGGGGAACTCCAAGAGACCCAGTACTTC. The J gene is TRBJ2-5, the V gene TRBV7-9; TRBD2 matches 7 bases. Germline CDR1 and CDR2: SEHNR and FQNEAQ (reference sequence). The CDR3 covers 15 residues. The V segment lost 5 bases and the J segment 1 base; nucleotides outside the gene matches: 7.

The chain combines TRBV6-1 with TRBJ2-7; weak D call: TRBD1 (5 bases). Deletions cut 0 bases from V and 3 bases from J, with 9 bases between. Germline CDR1 reads MNHNS; CDR2 reads SASEGT. The CDR3 length is 14 residues. CDR3 sequence: CASSEARAVYEQYF. The CDR3 nucleotides read TGTGCCAGCAGTGAAGCCAGGGCAGTCTACGAGCAGTACTTC.

This clone has just one count. J is TRBJ2-7 and V is TRBV11-2, with 9 bases lining up with TRBD1. From germline, CDR1 is SGHAT and CDR2 FQNNGV. The V and J ends lost 1 base and 3 bases, in that order; junction bases with no gene match: 4. The CDR3 runs to 15 residues. The CDR3 here is CASSLVWDRVYEQYF. The CDR3, as DNA: TGTGCCAGCAGCTTAGTATGGGACAGGGTCTACGAGCAGTACTTC.

The chain has TRBV9 and TRBJ1-6; 9 bases are a match to TRBD1. Germline V lookup: CDR1 SGDLS, CDR2 YYNGEE. The CDR3 has 15 residues. After removal of 4 bases from V and 9 bases from J, the junction contained 8 bases not matched to a gene. For the CDR3, the DNA is TGTGCCAGCAGCCCAGAAGACAGGGGGGGTTCACCCCTCCACTTT. It is translated as CASSPEDRGGSPLHF.

The chain links TRBV19 to TRBJ1-2; possible D gene TRBD1, 5 bases. V was shortened by 5 bases and J by 7 bases, with 11 bases between the two germline ends. In germline, CDR1 is LNHDA, CDR2 SQIVND (reference sequence). The length of the CDR3 is 12 residues. For the CDR3, the DNA is TGTGCCAGTAGTCAGACAGTCTCTGGCTACACCTTC. It yields the protein CASSQTVSGYTF.

This clone was detected only a few times. The V and J genes are TRBV18 and TRBJ2-5, with D perhaps TRBD2 (6 bases). CDR3 length: 16 amino acids. Between the trimmed V and J ends, which lost 8 bases and 5 bases, there was a span of 24 bases. CDR1 is KGHSH and CDR2 is LQKENI in the germline V gene. The chain's CDR3 is CASTALRAGTVETQYF. DNA for the CDR3: TGTGCCAGCACAGCATTAAGGGCGGGAACAGTGGAGACCCAGTACTTC.

The chain combines TRBV7-9 with TRBJ2-1; 11 nucleotides match TRBD2. Germline loops: CDR1 SEHNR, CDR2 FQNEAQ (reference sequence). V shed 8 bases and J 3 bases; nucleotides not matched to a gene: 12. The CDR3 consists of 17 residues. CDR3 nucleotides: TGTGCCAGCGAGGTTCTAGCGGGGGGTCAGAACTACAATGAGCAGTTCTTC. It encodes CASEVLAGGQNYNEQFF.

The rearrangement joins TRBV7-3 to TRBJ1-1; D is uncertain. Germline CDR1 reads SGHTA; CDR2 reads FQGTGA. V was trimmed by 3 bases and J by 3 bases, leaving 8 bases between them. This CDR3 region has 13 residues. In DNA form, the CDR3 reads TGTGCCAGCAGCTTGCGACAAGACACTGAAGCTTTCTTT. Its translation: CASSLRQDTEAFF.

V usage is TRBV5-4 and J usage is TRBJ2-3; 8 bases line up with TRBD1. The germline CDR1 and CDR2 sequences are SGHNT and YYREEE (reference sequence). The V and J ends lost 4 bases and 4 bases, in that order; junction bases with no gene match: 8. This CDR3 has 15 residues. CDR3 bases: TGTGCCAGCAGCCCCTCAGACAGGGGTGCAGATACGCAGTATTTT. Translating gives CASSPSDRGADTQYF. The whole variable domain, remainder taken from reference TRBV5-4 and TRBJ2-3, is ETGVTQSPTHLIKTRGQQVTLRCSSQSGHNTVSWYQQALGQGPQFIFQYYREEENGRGNFPPRFSGLQFPNYSSELNVNALELDDSALYLCASSPSDRGADTQYFGPGTRLTVL.

The rearrangement joins TRBV28 to TRBJ2-3, with 7 bases identical to TRBD2. Germline CDR1 is MDHEN and CDR2 is SYDVKM. The CDR3 runs to 16 residues. With V trimmed by 1 base and J by 1 base, 5 bases remained unmatched. CDR3 DNA sequence: TGTGCCAGCAGTTTATTGGGGGGAGGGGGCACAGATACGCAGTATTTT. This gives the protein CASSLLGGGGTDTQYF.

This clone was counted a single time. The gene calls are TRBV6-6 and TRBJ1-2; TRBD1 is a possible D gene (5 bases). Germline CDR1 is MNHNY and CDR2 is SVGAGI (reference sequence). V lost 5 bases, J lost 0 bases, and 13 bases lay in between. The CDR3 length is 15 residues. The CDR3 region has the DNA TGTGCCAGCAGTACCTCAGGGATTACTAACTATGGCTACACCTTC. Amino acids: CASSTSGITNYGYTF.

The chain recombines TRBV19 with TRBJ1-2; 11 bases line up with TRBD1. Per germline, CDR1 LNHDA and CDR2 SQIVND (reference sequence). Trimming cost V 8 bases and J 4 bases; bases outside gene matches: 12. This CDR3 is built from 16 residues. CDR3 nucleotide sequence: TGTGCCAGTTCTTGGGACAGGGGGATTCCCCTCTATGGCTACACCTTC. The encoded protein is CASSWDRGIPLYGYTF. The whole variable domain, filled in from reference TRBV19 and TRBJ1-2, reads DGGITQSPKYLFRKEGQNVTLSCEQNLNHDAMYWYRQDPGQGLRLIYYSQIVNDFQKGDIAEGYSVSREKKESFPLTVTSAQKNPTAFYLCASSWDRGIPLYGYTFGSGTRLTVV.

The V and J genes are TRBV4-1 and TRBJ1-4, with TRBD1 as a possible D gene (6 bases). This CDR3 is built from 17 residues. In germline, CDR1 is MGHRA, CDR2 YSYEKL. Trimming shortened V by 4 bases and J by 0 bases, and 15 bases separated the two germline ends. The CDR3 is CASSPDSLGATNEKLFF. CDR3 DNA: TGCGCCAGCAGCCCGGACAGTTTAGGGGCAACTAATGAAAAACTGTTTTTT.

This clone was observed a single time. The J gene is TRBJ1-5, the V gene TRBV3-1 (or the pseudogene TRBV3-2); D is perhaps TRBD1 (5 bases). Germline V gives CDR1 LGHDT, CDR2 YNNKEL (reference sequence). This CDR3 has 15 amino acids. The ends were cut back, 1 base at V and 3 bases at J, with 10 bases in the middle. The CDR3, as DNA: TGTGCCAGCAGCCAAGGTCGACAGTCCAATCAGCCCCAGCATTTT. Its translation: CASSQGRQSNQPQHF.

In nucleotides, the CDR3 is TGTGCCAGCAGCTCTCATGACAGGGCCTATGGCTACACCTTC. Amino acid sequence: CASSSHDRAYGYTF. The gene calls are TRBV4-2 and TRBJ1-2; 7 bases match TRBD1. Unmatched junction bases numbered 7, after V lost 5 bases and J lost 4 bases. Germline CDR1 reads LGHNA; CDR2 reads YNFKEQ. The CDR3 is made up of 14 amino acids.

The V gene is TRBV30, the J gene TRBJ1-1; D perhaps matches TRBD1 (5 bases). This CDR3 has 12 residues. Trimming took off 0 bases at V and 8 bases at J, with 10 bases between the two ends. Germline CDR1 GTSNPN, CDR2 SVGIG (reference sequence). The CDR3 DNA is TGTGCCTGGAGTGTACGTGGGGCCGAAGCTTTCTTT. This gives the protein CAWSVRGAEAFF.

The chain uses TRBV11-1 and TRBJ1-2; 10 bases align to TRBD1. Germline V gene sequence: CDR1 SGHAT, CDR2 FQDESV (reference sequence). This CDR3 spans 14 amino acids. V lost 3 bases to trimming and J lost 2 bases; unmatched junction nucleotides: 0. The CDR3 sequence is CASSLGQGNYGYTF. The DNA for the CDR3 is TGTGCCAGCAGCTTGGGACAGGGGAACTATGGCTACACCTTC.

The chain is built from TRBV9 and TRBJ2-4; TRBD1 matches at 8 bases. The CDR3 is made up of 15 amino acids. V was pared by 0 bases and J by 8 bases, with 7 bases of the junction left unmatched. Germline values: CDR1 SGDLS, CDR2 YYNGEE. CDR3 DNA sequence: TGTGCCAGCAGCGTAGAGGGACAGGCTAGGGACATTCAGTACTTC. Translated, it gives CASSVEGQARDIQYF.

The chain carries TRBV6-1 and TRBJ1-1; maybe TRBD1 (6 bases). Germline loops: CDR1 MNHNS, CDR2 SASEGT. The V gene lost 1 base and the J gene lost 4 bases, with 13 bases spanning the gap. The CDR3 totals 15 residues. The CDR3 spells CASSEEAGESTEAFF. The CDR3, as DNA: TGTGCCAGCAGTGAAGAGGCAGGGGAGAGCACTGAAGCTTTCTTT.